The 22 T cell receptor beta chains listed next were all sequenced from one sample in a study of T cells after yellow fever vaccination. In TCRdb, the 5' RACE reads were re-called with MiXCR into one record per CDR3 protein. The sample includes some 300,000 distinct CDR3 sequences, around 9.3% of them seen just once. This sample comprised CD4+ T cells sorted from PBMCs, obtained 5 days after the yellow fever booster vaccination. The receptors were gathered from a man aged 18-30 years who received the YFV17D yellow fever vaccine.

The chain is built from TRBV5-1 and TRBJ2-2; tentatively, D is TRBD2 (7 bases). The CDR3 runs 16 residues. V shed 6 bases and J shed 3 bases, with 18 bases lying between them. Germline V CDR1 and CDR2: SGHRS, YFSETQ. CDR3 in DNA: TGCGCCAGCACCATATCGGGGGGCGCCGACACCGGGGAGCTGTTTTTT. Amino acids: CASTISGGADTGELFF.

This clonotype was found a few times. J is TRBJ2-6 and V is TRBV10-3, with TRBD1 matching 11 bases. Germline loops: CDR1 ENHRY, CDR2 SYGVKD. J gave up 2 bases and V 4 bases, and 7 bases lay outside the gene matches. The CDR3 has 18 residues. The CDR3 bases are TGTGCCATCAGTGCGGGGGACAGGGGGAGCGCTGGGGCCAACGTCCTGACTTTC. It is translated as CAISAGDRGSAGANVLTF.

This clonotype was seen ten or more times. V gene TRBV5-1 combines with J gene TRBJ2-5; 7 nucleotides match TRBD2. Germline V CDR1 and CDR2: SGHRS, YFSETQ. Trimming took 2 bases from V and 1 from J; bases not matched to a gene: 2. The CDR3 consists of 14 residues. CDR3 residues: CASSLRGGQETQYF. The CDR3 DNA reads as TGCGCCAGCAGCTTACGCGGGGGCCAAGAGACCCAGTACTTC.

This clonotype was seen a handful of times. V is TRBV9 and J is TRBJ2-7; weak D call: TRBD2 (5 bases). The CDR3 has 14 amino acids. Per germline, CDR1 SGDLS and CDR2 YYNGEE. The V and J ends lost 2 bases and 3 bases respectively, with 12 bases between them. This CDR3 reads CASSVSDLYYEQYF. CDR3 in DNA: TGTGCCAGCAGCGTCTCGGACTTGTACTACGAGCAGTACTTC. The full variable domain, in which reference TRBV9 and TRBJ2-7 provide the parts outside the CDR3, is DSGVTQTPKHLITATGQRVTLRCSPRSGDLSVYWYQQSLDQGLQFLIQYYNGEERAKGNILERFSAQQFPDLHSELNLSSLELGDSALYFCASSVSDLYYEQYFGPGTRLTVT.

Note on this clonotype: The conserved closing phenylalanine or tryptophan is absent in this CDR3, likely reflecting a read error. No DNA is shown, since the ends of the CDR3 on it are uncertain; the CDR3 is the one TCRdb lists. CDR3 sequence reads: CASSHPVPVL. The chain joins TRBV6-2 or TRBV6-3 to TRBJ2-7. The CDR3 adds up to 10 amino acids, both ends counted. Germline CDR1 reads MNHEY; CDR2 reads SVGEGT.

This clonotype was picked up many times. The rearrangement links TRBV28 to TRBJ2-7; 8 bases match TRBD2. The germline gives CDR1 MDHEN, CDR2 SYDVKM. The V segment lost 6 bases and the J segment 3 bases; nucleotides outside the gene matches: 4. The CDR3 is made up of 13 amino acids. CDR3 in DNA: TGTGCCAGCAGCGGCGGGGGGTTCTACGAGCAGTACGTC. It specifies CASSGGGFYEQYV.

This clonotype came up a few times. The chain uses TRBV7-2 and TRBJ2-2, with 8 bases lining up with TRBD1. The CDR3 is 15 residues long. V trimming: 5 bases; J trimming: 6 bases; junction bases outside the gene matches: 8. CDR1 SGHTA and CDR2 FQGNSA come from the germline V gene. The CDR3 coding sequence is TGTGCCAGCAGCCACAGGCAGGGGGCGGCCGGGGAGCTGTTTTTT. Protein product: CASSHRQGAAGELFF.

The chain has TRBV20-1 and TRBJ2-1; D remains ambiguous. Trimming removed 6 bases from V and 6 bases from J, with 18 bases in between. The CDR3 has 14 residues. Germline CDR1 reads DFQATT; CDR2 reads SNEGSKA (reference sequence). CDR3 protein: CSAPSGRYPNEQFF. For the CDR3, the DNA is TGCAGTGCCCCGTCCGGACGATACCCCAATGAGCAGTTCTTC.

This clonotype was picked up a small number of times. CDR3: CAWSPAPGRTNEKLFF. CDR3 DNA: TGTGCCTGGAGTCCAGCTCCGGGACGGACTAATGAAAAACTGTTTTTT. The rearrangement links TRBV30 to TRBJ1-4, with TRBD1 as a possible D gene (5 bases). Per the germline V gene, CDR1 is GTSNPN and CDR2 is SVGIG (reference sequence). The CDR3 runs to 16 residues. The germline V and J ends were trimmed by 2 bases and 2 bases, with 15 bases remaining between them.

The chain links TRBV7-3 to TRBJ2-3; D is possibly TRBD1 or TRBD2 (5 bases each). Deletions cut 5 bases from V and 8 bases from J, with 17 bases between. Germline CDR1 reads SGHTA; CDR2 reads FQGTGA. The CDR3 spans 14 residues. CDR3 amino acids: CASSPSGAAATQYF. The CDR3 region has the DNA TGTGCCAGCAGCCCCTCCGGGGCGGCGGCTACGCAGTATTTT. Using reference TRBV7-3 and TRBJ2-3 for the parts outside the CDR3, the full variable domain is GAGVSQTPSNKVTEKGKYVELRCDPISGHTALYWYRQSLGQGPEFLIYFQGTGAADDSGLPNDRFFAVRPEGSVSTLKIQRTERGDSAVYLCASSPSGAAATQYFGPGTRLTVL.

This chain joins TRBV15 and TRBJ2-7; D remains ambiguous. The CDR3 totals 13 residues. Trimming removed 0 bases at V and 7 bases at J, with 10 bases between. Germline assignment: CDR1 LNHNV and CDR2 YYDKDF (reference sequence). The CDR3 is CATSRDLLGEQYF. CDR3 bases: TGTGCCACCAGCAGAGACCTATTGGGTGAGCAGTACTTC.

The chain employs TRBV7-2 and TRBJ2-7; maybe TRBD2 (5 bases). Germline assignment: CDR1 SGHTA and CDR2 FQGNSA. The CDR3 is 14 residues long. V lost 3 bases and J 1 base, leaving 10 bases between the germline ends. The CDR3 nucleotides are TGTGCCAGCAGCTTCACCGAGGGTTCCTACGAGCAGTACGTC. It encodes CASSFTEGSYEQYV.

This clonotype was recorded a few times. The chain combines TRBV12-3 or TRBV12-4 with TRBJ2-1; D is ambiguous. The CDR3 spans 15 residues. V was clipped by 6 bases and J by 8 bases, with 20 bases between them. The CDR3 region is CASSPPDPVFDEQFF. The CDR3 nucleotides read TGTGCCAGCAGCCCACCGGACCCCGTGTTTGATGAGCAGTTCTTC.

Only a few counts were recorded for this clonotype. The chain couples TRBV7-2 to TRBJ2-2; tentative D call: TRBD1 (6 bases). Germline lookup yields CDR1 SGHTA and CDR2 FQGNSA. This CDR3 comprises 16 residues. The V and J ends lost 1 base and 6 bases respectively, with 15 bases between them. CDR3 coding DNA: TGTGCCAGCAGCTTAGTGTGGACAGCCGGGGCCGGGGAGCTGTTTTTT. Its protein is CASSLVWTAGAGELFF.

This clonotype was found a few times. The rearrangement joins TRBV6-5 to TRBJ1-2, with a weak D call TRBD1 (5 bases). Trimming stripped 2 bases from V and 4 bases from J, with 11 bases between. CDR1 MNHEY and CDR2 SVGAGI come from the germline V gene. CDR3 size: 14 residues. The CDR3 DNA sequence: TGTGCCAGCAGTTACAAGGGACCCGTCTATGGCTACACCTTC. Amino acid sequence: CASSYKGPVYGYTF.

The V and J genes are TRBV28 and TRBJ1-1; D is undetermined. V dropped 2 bases and J dropped 4 bases, with 11 bases sitting between them. Per the germline V gene, CDR1 is MDHEN and CDR2 is SYDVKM. CDR3 length: 14 residues. The CDR3 nucleotides are TGTGCCAGCAGTTTACCCCTAGATCCCACTGAAGCTTTCTTT. Its protein is CASSLPLDPTEAFF.

This clonotype was recorded a few times. The CDR3 region is CAISVGEGYEQYF. The CDR3 bases are TGTGCCATCAGTGTTGGAGAAGGCTACGAGCAGTACTTC. The chain has TRBV10-3 and TRBJ2-7; no clear D gene. Per the germline V gene, CDR1 is ENHRY and CDR2 is SYGVKD. This CDR3 comprises 13 residues. The V and J ends lost 4 bases and 3 bases respectively, with 10 bases between them.

The sample holds one count of this clonotype. J is TRBJ2-7 and V is TRBV11-2, with D possibly being TRBD1 (6 bases). V was shortened by 0 bases and J by 3 bases, with 12 bases between the two germline ends. In germline, CDR1 is SGHAT, CDR2 FQNNGV. This CDR3 spans 15 amino acids. CDR3 coding DNA: TGTGCCAGCAGCTTAGATTACCAGGGGTTCTACGAGCAGTACGTC. Protein: CASSLDYQGFYEQYV.

The V call is TRBV12-3 or TRBV12-4, the J call TRBJ2-7, with D perhaps matching TRBD1 or TRBD2 (6 bases each). Deletions cut 5 bases from V and 7 bases from J, with 18 bases between. The CDR3 sequence is 14 residues long. The CDR3 here is CASSPSSGAGEQYV. The CDR3 DNA follows: TGTGCCAGCAGTCCCTCTTCGGGGGCGGGGGAGCAGTACGTC.

This clonotype was detected a few times. The chain links TRBV28 to TRBJ1-1; D ambiguous. CDR3 size: 12 residues. Deletions cut 1 base from V and 8 bases from J, with 8 bases between. Germline lookup yields CDR1 MDHEN and CDR2 SYDVKM. For the CDR3, the DNA is TGTGCCAGCAGTTTATCGGCAGACGAAGCTTTCTTT. Encoded protein: CASSLSADEAFF.

This clonotype was counted at least ten times. The germline gene is not matched at one end of the junction; a read error may be the cause. V usage is TRBV12-3 or TRBV12-4 and J usage is TRBJ1-1; no firm D call. The CDR3 has 12 amino acids. The CDR3 sequence is CASSSGNTEAFF. In nucleotides, the CDR3 is TGCGCCAGCAGCTCTGGGAACACTGAAGCTTTCTTT.

This clonotype was picked up many times. The chain carries TRBV6-6 and TRBJ2-1; the D gene is possibly TRBD2 (7 bases). In germline, CDR1 is MNHNY, CDR2 SVGAGI (reference sequence). V was trimmed by 2 bases and J by 0 bases, leaving 11 bases between them. The CDR3 loop spans 16 amino acids. The DNA of the CDR3 is TGTGCCAGCAGTTACGGGGGGGCGAGCTCCTACAATGAGCAGTTCTTC. The encoded protein is CASSYGGASSYNEQFF.